The clone carrying this T cell receptor beta chain was recorded at least ten times. Its antigen is undetermined. The investigators reverse transcribed all of the isolated RNA, so they sequenced expressed TCRB transcripts. Profiled with immunoSEQ multiplex PCR; TCRdb holds only in-frame clones, not every one. The table has a few hundred thousand clones, 8.5% to 10% seen once. Trimming cost V 2 bases and J 6 bases, with 17 bases left between them. This CDR3 comprises 16 residues. The germline V gene encodes CDR1 KGHSH and CDR2 LQKENI. Populations isolated by sorting all had purity greater than 95%. This record belongs to a study of beta chain features in type 1 diabetes. Study observations and caveats: For patients and controls alike, PCR might favor shorter templates to the same degree. Across all four CD4+ subsets, people with type 1 diabetes showed modestly shorter TCRB CDR3s. Any role of HLA type in TCRB rearrangement remained unresolved here. A greater similarity of naive, central memory and Treg TCRB repertoires was seen among patients than among healthy donors.

V usage is TRBV18 and J usage is TRBJ2-1; weak D call: TRBD2 (6 bases). Sequencing was done on a sample of central memory CD4+ T cells from blood. The sequence derives from a man between 25 and 39 years old with type 1 diabetes. CDR3 sequence (DNA): TGTGCCAGCTCACCAAGTAGGTTTGGAGGGATCAATGAGCAGTTCTTC. The encoded protein is CASSPSRFGGINEQFF.